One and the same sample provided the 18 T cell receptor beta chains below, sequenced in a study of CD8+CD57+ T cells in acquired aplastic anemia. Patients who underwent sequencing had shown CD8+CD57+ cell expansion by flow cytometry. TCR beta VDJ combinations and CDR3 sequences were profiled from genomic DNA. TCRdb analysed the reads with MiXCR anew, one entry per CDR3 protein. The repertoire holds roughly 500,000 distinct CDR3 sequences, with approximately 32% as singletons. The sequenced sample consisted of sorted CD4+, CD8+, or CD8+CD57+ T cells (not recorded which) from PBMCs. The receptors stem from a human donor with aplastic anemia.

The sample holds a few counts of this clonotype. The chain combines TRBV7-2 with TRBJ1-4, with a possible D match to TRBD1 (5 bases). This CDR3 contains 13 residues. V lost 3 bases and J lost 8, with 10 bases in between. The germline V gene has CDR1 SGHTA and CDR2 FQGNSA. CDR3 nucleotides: TGTGCCAGCAGCTTGGGACTTCCGGAAAAACTGTTTTTT. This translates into CASSLGLPEKLFF.

CDR3 DNA sequence: TGCAGTGCTAGTCCCAGCGGGGGGATTCGGCACAGCACAGATACGCAGTATTTT. This gives the protein CSASPSGGIRHSTDTQYF. The chain carries TRBV20-1 and TRBJ2-3, with 9 bases matching TRBD2. The CDR3 is 18 residues long. Trimming at V came to 3 bases and at J to 0 bases, leaving 13 bases not matched to a gene. CDR1 and CDR2 (germline): DFQATT, SNEGSKA (reference sequence).

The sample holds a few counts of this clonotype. For the CDR3, the DNA is TGTGCCAGTGGGGGCGACAGGGGGCAAGGTACGCAGTATTTT. Translated: CASGGDRGQGTQYF. The rearrangement links TRBV2 to TRBJ2-3; 10 bases are shared with TRBD1. V lost 9 bases and J lost 8; bases outside the gene matches: 11. The CDR3 length is 14 residues. Per the germline V gene, CDR1 is SNHLY and CDR2 is FYNNEI.

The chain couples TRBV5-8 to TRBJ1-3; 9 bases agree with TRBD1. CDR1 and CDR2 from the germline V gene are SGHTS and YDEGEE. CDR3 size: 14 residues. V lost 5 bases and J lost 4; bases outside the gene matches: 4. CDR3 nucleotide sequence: TGTGCCAGCAGGGGACAGGGCTCCGGAAACACCATATATTTT. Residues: CASRGQGSGNTIYF.

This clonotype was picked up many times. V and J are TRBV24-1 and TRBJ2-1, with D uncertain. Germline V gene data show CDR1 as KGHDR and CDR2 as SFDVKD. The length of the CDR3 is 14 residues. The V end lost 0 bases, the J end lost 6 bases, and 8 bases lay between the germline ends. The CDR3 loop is CATSDLGGTNEQFF. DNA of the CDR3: TGTGCCACCAGTGATTTGGGCGGTACCAATGAGCAGTTCTTC.

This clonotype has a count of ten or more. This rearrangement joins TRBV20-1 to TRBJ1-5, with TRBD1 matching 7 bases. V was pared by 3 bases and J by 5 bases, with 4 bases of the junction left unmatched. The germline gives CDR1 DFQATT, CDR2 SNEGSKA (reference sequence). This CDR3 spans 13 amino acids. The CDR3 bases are TGCAGTGCTAGGGGACAGCCTGATCAGCCCCAGCATTTT. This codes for CSARGQPDQPQHF.

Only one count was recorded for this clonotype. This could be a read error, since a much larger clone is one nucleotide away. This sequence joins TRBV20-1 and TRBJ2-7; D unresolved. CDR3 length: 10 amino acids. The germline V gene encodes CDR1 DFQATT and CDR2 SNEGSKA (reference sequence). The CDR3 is CSARGYERYF. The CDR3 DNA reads TGCAGTGCTAGAGGCTACGAGCGGTACTTC.

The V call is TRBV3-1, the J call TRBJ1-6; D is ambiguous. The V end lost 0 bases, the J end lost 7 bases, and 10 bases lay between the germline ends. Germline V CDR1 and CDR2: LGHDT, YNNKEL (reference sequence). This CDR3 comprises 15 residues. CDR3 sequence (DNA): TGTGCCAGCAGCCAAGAAGCAGGCAAAAATTCACCCCTCCACTTT. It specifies CASSQEAGKNSPLHF.

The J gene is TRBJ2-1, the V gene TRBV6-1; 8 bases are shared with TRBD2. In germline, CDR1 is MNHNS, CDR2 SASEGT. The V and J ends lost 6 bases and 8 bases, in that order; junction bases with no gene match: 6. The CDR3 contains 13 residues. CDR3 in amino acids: CASRLTSVHEQFF. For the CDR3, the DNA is TGTGCCAGCAGATTGACTAGCGTCCATGAGCAGTTCTTC.

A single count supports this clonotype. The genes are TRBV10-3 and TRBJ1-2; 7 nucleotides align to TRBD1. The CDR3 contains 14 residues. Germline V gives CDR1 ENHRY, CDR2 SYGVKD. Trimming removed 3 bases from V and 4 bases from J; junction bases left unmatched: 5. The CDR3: CAISENQGGYGYTF. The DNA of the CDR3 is TGTGCCATCAGTGAAAATCAGGGGGGCTATGGCTACACCTTC.

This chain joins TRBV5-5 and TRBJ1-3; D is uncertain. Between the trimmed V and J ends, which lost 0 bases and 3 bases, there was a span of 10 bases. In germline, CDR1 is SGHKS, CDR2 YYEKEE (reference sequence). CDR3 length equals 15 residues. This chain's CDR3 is CASSLEPVRGNTIYF. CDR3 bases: TGTGCCAGCAGCTTGGAACCAGTCCGTGGAAACACCATATATTTT.

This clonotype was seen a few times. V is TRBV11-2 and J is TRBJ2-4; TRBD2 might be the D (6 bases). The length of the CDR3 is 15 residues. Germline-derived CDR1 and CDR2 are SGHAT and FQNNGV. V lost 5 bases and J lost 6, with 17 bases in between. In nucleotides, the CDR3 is TGTGCCAGCAGCATAACTACCGGGACTGGAAACATTCAGTACTTC. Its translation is CASSITTGTGNIQYF.

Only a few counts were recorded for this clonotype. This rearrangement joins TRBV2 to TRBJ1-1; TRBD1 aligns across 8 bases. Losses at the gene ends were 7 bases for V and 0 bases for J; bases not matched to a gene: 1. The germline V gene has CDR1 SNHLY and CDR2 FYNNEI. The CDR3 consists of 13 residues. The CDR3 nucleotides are TGTGCCAGCACAGGGGGCATGAACACTGAAGCTTTCTTT. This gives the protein CASTGGMNTEAFF.

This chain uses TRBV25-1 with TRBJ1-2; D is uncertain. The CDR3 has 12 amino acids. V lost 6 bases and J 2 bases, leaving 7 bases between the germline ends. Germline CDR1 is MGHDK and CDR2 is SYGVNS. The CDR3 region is CASSGRNYGYTF. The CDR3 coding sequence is TGTGCCAGCAGCGGACGGAACTATGGCTACACCTTC.

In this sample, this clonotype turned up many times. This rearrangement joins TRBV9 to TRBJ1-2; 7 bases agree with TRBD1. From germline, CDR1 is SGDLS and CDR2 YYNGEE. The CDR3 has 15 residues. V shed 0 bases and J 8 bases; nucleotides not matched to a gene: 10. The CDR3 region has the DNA TGTGCCAGCAGCGTAGCTATTGACAGGGAAAGCGGCTACACCTTC. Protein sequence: CASSVAIDRESGYTF.

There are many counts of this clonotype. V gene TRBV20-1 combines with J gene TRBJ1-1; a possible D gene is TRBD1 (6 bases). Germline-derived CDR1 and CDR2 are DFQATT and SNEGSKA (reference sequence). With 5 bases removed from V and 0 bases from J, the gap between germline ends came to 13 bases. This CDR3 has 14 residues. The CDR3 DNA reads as TGCAGTGCTCCTAGGGGGGGGTTGAACACTGAAGCTTTCTTT. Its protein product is CSAPRGGLNTEAFF.

The CDR3 is CASSSTAVFYTF. DNA for the CDR3: TGCGCCAGCAGCTCCACAGCCGTTTTCTACACCTTC. The chain recombines TRBV5-1 with TRBJ1-2; D is uncertain. V lost 3 bases and J 10 bases, leaving 13 bases between the germline ends. CDR1 is SGHRS and CDR2 is YFSETQ in the germline V gene. The CDR3 length is 12 residues.

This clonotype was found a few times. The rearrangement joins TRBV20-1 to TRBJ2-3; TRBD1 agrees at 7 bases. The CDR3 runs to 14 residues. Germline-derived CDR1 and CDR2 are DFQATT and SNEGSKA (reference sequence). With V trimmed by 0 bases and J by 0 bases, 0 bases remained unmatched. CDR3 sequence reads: CSARETGSTDTQYF. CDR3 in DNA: TGCAGTGCTAGAGAGACAGGGAGCACAGATACGCAGTATTTT.